What follows are 31 T cell receptor beta chains derived from one specimen sequenced in a study of radiotherapy plus CTLA-4 blockade in lung cancer. Data came from immunoSEQ multiplex PCR; TCRdb stores just in-frame clones and leaves some out. The data contain fewer than 85,000 clones, around nine tenths of them seen just once; the ten biggest clones take up over 0.75%. The sample in question was peripheral blood, obtained from a patient treated with radiotherapy plus ipilimumab. These receptor sequences come from a human donor with non-small cell lung cancer who had stable disease on radiotherapy plus ipilimumab.

In DNA, the CDR3 is TGCAGCGTTGAAGAGGGCTATGGCTACACCTTC. It yields the protein CSVEEGYGYTF. The V and J genes are TRBV29-1 and TRBJ1-2; D call uncertain. The V end was cut by 0 bases, the J end by 4 bases, with 3 bases between. Germline CDR1 reads SQVTM; CDR2 reads ANQGSEA. The CDR3 totals 11 residues.

J is TRBJ1-4 and V is TRBV29-1; D unresolved. Germline lookup yields CDR1 SQVTM and CDR2 ANQGSEA. The CDR3 consists of 13 residues. V lost 4 bases and J lost 1, with 7 bases in between. CDR3 protein: CSVGGGTNEKLFF. As DNA, the CDR3 is TGCAGCGTTGGAGGTGGAACTAATGAAAAACTGTTTTTT. Complete variable domain (other parts from reference TRBV29-1 and TRBJ1-4): SAVISQKPSRDICQRGTSLTIQCQVDSQVTMMFWYRQQPGQSLTLIATANQGSEATYESGFVIDKFPISRPNLTFSTLTVSNMSPEDSSIYLCSVGGGTNEKLFFGSGTQLSVL.

The chain has TRBV19 and TRBJ2-2, with D unresolved. This CDR3 is built from 13 residues. V was pared by 6 bases and J by 0 bases, with 5 bases between. The germline gives CDR1 LNHDA, CDR2 SQIVND (reference sequence). The CDR3 DNA follows: TGTGCCAGTAGGTACACGAACACCGGGGAGCTGTTTTTT. Encoded protein: CASRYTNTGELFF.

This rearrangement joins TRBV27 to TRBJ2-4; no clear D gene. Germline values: CDR1 MNHEY, CDR2 SMNVEV (reference sequence). CDR3 size: 14 residues. Between the trimmed V and J ends, which lost 5 bases and 0 bases, there was a span of 8 bases. The CDR3 DNA follows: TGTGCCAGCAGTCCAACGTTAGCCAAAAACATTCAGTACTTC. This encodes CASSPTLAKNIQYF.

The chain carries TRBV2 and TRBJ2-7; D call uncertain. This CDR3 comprises 12 residues. The germline CDR1 and CDR2 sequences are SNHLY and FYNNEI. The germline V and J ends were trimmed by 0 bases and 6 bases, with 6 bases remaining between them. CDR3 residues: CASSEAQVEQYF. In DNA form, the CDR3 reads TGTGCCAGCAGTGAAGCGCAGGTCGAGCAGTACTTC.

The chain employs TRBV30 and TRBJ2-2, with TRBD2 matching over 8 bases. Trimming cost V 2 bases and J 4 bases; bases outside gene matches: 6. The germline CDR1 and CDR2 sequences are GTSNPN and SVGIG (reference sequence). This CDR3 contains 15 residues. CDR3 amino acids: CAWSSAGAGTGELFF. Here the CDR3 DNA reads TGTGCCTGGAGTTCAGCGGGAGCGGGCACCGGGGAGCTGTTTTTT.

This chain uses TRBV7-3 with TRBJ2-1; 9 nucleotides line up with TRBD2. In germline, CDR1 is SGHTA, CDR2 FQGTGA. V lost 0 bases, J lost 5 bases, and 2 bases stayed unmatched. This CDR3 is built from 15 residues. CDR3 in amino acids: CASSLTRLADNEQFF. In DNA, the CDR3 is TGTGCCAGCAGCTTAACGAGACTAGCGGACAATGAGCAGTTCTTC. Drawing the rest from reference TRBV7-3 and TRBJ2-1, the complete variable domain is GAGVSQTPSNKVTEKGKYVELRCDPISGHTALYWYRQSLGQGPEFLIYFQGTGAADDSGLPNDRFFAVRPEGSVSTLKIQRTERGDSAVYLCASSLTRLADNEQFFGPGTRLTVL.

The chain carries TRBV29-1 and TRBJ2-1; D may match TRBD1 or TRBD2 (5 bases each). CDR3 length: 13 residues. V shed 5 bases and J shed 7 bases, with 15 bases lying between them. Germline-derived CDR1 and CDR2 are SQVTM and ANQGSEA. The CDR3 DNA reads TGCAGCGTTCCACCTGGGACCAGGAATGAGCAGTTCTTC. Its protein is CSVPPGTRNEQFF.

This clone has only a few counts. J is TRBJ1-3 and V is TRBV6-1; D is perhaps TRBD1 (5 bases). The CDR3 is 15 residues long. V was shortened by 7 bases and J by 0 bases, with 13 bases between the two germline ends. The germline V gene has CDR1 MNHNS and CDR2 SASEGT. The CDR3 DNA reads as TGTGCCAGCAAGGCAGACAGCAGCTCTGGAAACACCATATATTTT. It specifies CASKADSSSGNTIYF.

In nucleotides, the CDR3 is TGTGCCAGCAGTTTGTTAGGGGGCGGTAATCAGCCCCAGCATTTT. It codes for CASSLLGGGNQPQHF. This chain connects TRBV27 to TRBJ1-5; 7 bases fit TRBD1. This CDR3 contains 15 residues. Per germline, CDR1 MNHEY and CDR2 SMNVEV (reference sequence). V gave up 3 bases and J gave up 4 bases; unmatched junction bases: 6.

The V call is TRBV7-2, the J call TRBJ2-7, with 7 positions matching TRBD1. Germline CDR1 is SGHTA and CDR2 is FQGNSA. The CDR3 length is 14 residues. The V gene end was trimmed by 10 bases and the J gene end by 6 bases; junction bases not matched to a gene: 15. The CDR3 nucleotides read TGTGCCACCCTTTTACCGGGACAGCTAGGCGAGCAGTACTTC. Its translation is CATLLPGQLGEQYF.

This rearrangement joins TRBV14 to TRBJ2-3, with TRBD2 as a possible D gene (7 bases). Trimming took 2 bases from V and 6 from J, leaving 21 bases between them. CDR1 is SGHDN and CDR2 is FVKESK in the germline V gene. The CDR3 consists of 17 residues. CDR3 bases: TGTGCCAGCAGCCAACCGGTTGAAGGGGGAGGGGAGGATACGCAGTATTTT. Protein sequence: CASSQPVEGGGEDTQYF.

This rearrangement joins TRBV7-8 to TRBJ2-7, with D possibly matching TRBD1 (6 bases). The germline CDR1 and CDR2 sequences are SGHVS and FQNEAQ. The CDR3 totals 15 residues. Trimming left V 6 bases short and J 1 base short, with 16 bases between. The CDR3 region has the DNA TGTGCCAGCAGTACCAACCACGGACAGTCCTACGAGCAGTACTTC. Translation gives CASSTNHGQSYEQYF.

This clone was counted between two and nine times. The rearrangement uses TRBV7-9 and TRBJ2-3; D is possibly TRBD1 or TRBD2 (6 bases each). The CDR3 totals 15 residues. The V and J ends lost 5 bases and 7 bases respectively, with 19 bases between them. CDR1 is SEHNR, CDR2 FQNEAQ, per germline (reference sequence). CDR3 sequence: CASSLRGRSANTQYF. In DNA form, the CDR3 reads TGTGCCAGCAGCCTCCGGGGGCGTAGCGCAAATACGCAGTATTTT.

As concerns this clone: This specimen includes other DNA sequences encoding the same CDR3. The chain recombines TRBV7-9 with TRBJ1-5, with 9 bases lining up with TRBD1. CDR1 is SEHNR, CDR2 FQNEAQ, per germline (reference sequence). Germline trimming cut 5 bases from V and 2 bases from J; bases unmatched to any gene: 7. The CDR3 extends over 16 amino acids. Here the CDR3 DNA reads TGTGCCAGCAGCCTAGGACAGGGGTTAGGCAATCAGCCCCAGCATTTT. Translated, it gives CASSLGQGLGNQPQHF.

The chain joins TRBV20-1 to TRBJ1-2, with TRBD1 matching 11 bases. Germline lookup yields CDR1 DFQATT and CDR2 SNEGSKA (reference sequence). The CDR3 consists of 11 residues. Unmatched junction bases numbered 0, after V lost 5 bases and J lost 7 bases. CDR3 region: CSAGQGAGYTF. Here the CDR3 DNA reads TGCAGTGCTGGACAGGGGGCTGGCTACACCTTC.

The CDR3 bases are TGTGCCAGCAGTCTACAGGGAACCGGGAATGAGCAGTTCTTC. Its translation is CASSLQGTGNEQFF. V usage is TRBV7-9 and J usage is TRBJ2-1; weak D call: TRBD1 (6 bases). Germline V gene data show CDR1 as SEHNR and CDR2 as FQNEAQ (reference sequence). This CDR3 comprises 14 residues. The germline V and J ends were trimmed by 6 bases and 7 bases, with 16 bases remaining between them.

The sample holds one count of this clone. The chain couples TRBV5-1 to TRBJ2-7; perhaps TRBD1 as D (6 bases). V lost 2 bases to trimming and J lost 3 bases, with 15 bases between them. CDR3 length equals 15 residues. From germline, CDR1 is SGHRS and CDR2 YFSETQ. CDR3 nucleotide sequence: TGCGCCAGCAGCTTTACAGGGAATACACTCTACGAGCAGTACTTC. It translates to CASSFTGNTLYEQYF.

The chain uses TRBV11-2 and TRBJ2-5; D gene uncertain. In germline, CDR1 is SGHAT, CDR2 FQNNGV. Trimming stripped 2 bases from V and 2 bases from J, with 12 bases between. CDR3 length equals 15 residues. Written as DNA, the CDR3 is TGTGCCAGCAGCTTAATTGGATTGCCACAAGAGACCCAGTACTTC. Protein: CASSLIGLPQETQYF.

The chain has TRBV7-9 and TRBJ2-3; D unresolved. Trimming pared 7 bases from V and 0 bases from J, leaving 11 bases between. The CDR3 contains 14 residues. The germline V gene has CDR1 SEHNR and CDR2 FQNEAQ (reference sequence). DNA of the CDR3: TGTGCCAGCACCTCCGCGGAGAGCACAGATACGCAGTATTTT. Translating gives CASTSAESTDTQYF.

The rearrangement uses TRBV11-2 and TRBJ1-5; TRBD1 might be the D (6 bases). From germline, CDR1 is SGHAT and CDR2 FQNNGV. V was pared by 1 base and J by 5 bases, with 18 bases between. This CDR3 region has 17 residues. This CDR3 is CASSLVGTGYGDQPQHF. CDR3 bases: TGTGCCAGCAGCTTAGTCGGAACAGGGTACGGCGATCAGCCCCAGCATTTT.

The chain uses TRBV5-1 and TRBJ2-1; D might be TRBD2 (5 bases). Germline values: CDR1 SGHRS, CDR2 YFSETQ. Trimming shortened V by 4 bases and J by 8 bases, and 16 bases separated the two germline ends. The CDR3 consists of 14 residues. CDR3 DNA sequence: TGCGCCAGCAGCCCCACCGGGGTTAACGATGAGCAGTTCTTC. This gives the protein CASSPTGVNDEQFF.

The chain uses TRBV5-1 and TRBJ2-7; 7 bases line up with TRBD2. Unmatched junction bases numbered 8, after V lost 3 bases and J lost 2 bases. Germline lookup yields CDR1 SGHRS and CDR2 YFSETQ. This CDR3 is 15 amino acids long. CDR3 in amino acids: CASSWRERETYEQYF. The CDR3, as DNA: TGCGCCAGCAGCTGGAGGGAGCGGGAAACCTACGAGCAGTACTTC.

This clone appeared a few times. The rearrangement links TRBV28 to TRBJ1-4; 11 bases are a match to TRBD1. Germline lookup yields CDR1 MDHEN and CDR2 SYDVKM. J gave up 4 bases and V 6 bases, and 4 bases lay outside the gene matches. There are 15 residues in the CDR3. The CDR3 DNA follows: TGTGCCAGCAGAAGGACAGGGGGCGGTAATGAAAAACTGTTTTTT. Translation gives CASRRTGGGNEKLFF.

The chain carries TRBV7-9 and TRBJ2-1, with D perhaps assigned TRBD1 or TRBD2 (5 bases each). The V end lost 8 bases, the J end lost 4 bases, and 15 bases lay between the germline ends. The CDR3 spans 14 residues. Germline-derived CDR1 and CDR2 are SEHNR and FQNEAQ (reference sequence). CDR3 in DNA: TGTGCCAGCGCACGGGACCTCCTGTACAATGAGCAGTTCTTC. Its translation: CASARDLLYNEQFF.

The chain employs TRBV27 and TRBJ2-2; D is unclear. V lost 3 bases and J lost 9, with 11 bases in between. The length of the CDR3 is 13 residues. The germline V gene encodes CDR1 MNHEY and CDR2 SMNVEV (reference sequence). As DNA, the CDR3 is TGTGCCAGCAGTTTTTCCCCGGGCAGGGAGCTGTTTTTT. Encoded protein: CASSFSPGRELFF.

The rearrangement links TRBV27 to TRBJ1-4, with unresolved D. CDR3 length: 15 residues. The germline V gene encodes CDR1 MNHEY and CDR2 SMNVEV (reference sequence). Trimming took 5 bases from V and 3 from J, leaving 13 bases between them. The CDR3: CASSRREWANEKLFF. The DNA of the CDR3 is TGTGCCAGCAGTCGGAGGGAGTGGGCTAATGAAAAACTGTTTTTT.

The rearrangement joins TRBV19 to TRBJ2-7; 10 bases align to TRBD1. From germline, CDR1 is LNHDA and CDR2 SQIVND (reference sequence). V was clipped by 10 bases and J by 6 bases; unmatched bases: 12. CDR3 size: 14 residues. The CDR3 nucleotides are TGTGCCACCTCAGGAGGACAGGGGGGGCTCGAGCAGTACTTC. The encoded protein is CATSGGQGGLEQYF.

This chain connects TRBV30 to TRBJ2-5; possibly TRBD2 for D (5 bases). CDR1 and CDR2 from the germline V gene are GTSNPN and SVGIG (reference sequence). The CDR3 covers 11 residues. V lost 8 bases to trimming and J lost 5 bases, with 12 bases between them. CDR3 DNA sequence: TGTGCCCGGCGGGCGGAGGAGACCCAGTACTTC. Translation gives CARRAEETQYF.

The sample holds a few counts of this clone. The chain is built from TRBV18 and TRBJ2-7; 11 bases align to TRBD1. J gave up 6 bases and V 2 bases, and 6 bases lay outside the gene matches. The CDR3 is made up of 15 amino acids. CDR1 is KGHSH and CDR2 is LQKENI in the germline V gene. The CDR3 is CASSPADRGRSEQYF. The DNA of the CDR3 is TGTGCCAGCTCACCAGCGGACAGGGGGCGAAGCGAGCAGTACTTC.

This rearrangement joins TRBV9 to TRBJ2-3, with TRBD1 matching 8 bases. This CDR3 has 15 residues. V shed 1 base and J 6 bases; nucleotides not matched to a gene: 7. From germline, CDR1 is SGDLS and CDR2 YYNGEE. The CDR3 region has the DNA TGTGCCAGCAGCGTACCAGGACAGGGTGGGGATACGCAGTATTTT. Translating gives CASSVPGQGGDTQYF. Full variable domain (remainder filled in from reference TRBV9 and TRBJ2-3): DSGVTQTPKHLITATGQRVTLRCSPRSGDLSVYWYQQSLDQGLQFLIQYYNGEERAKGNILERFSAQQFPDLHSELNLSSLELGDSALYFCASSVPGQGGDTQYFGPGTRLTVL.